Following are 32 T cell receptor beta chains from one sample sequenced in a study of blood T cell repertoires in COVID-19 (dated by TCRdb to about 2020). Receptors were amplified or captured by the immunoSEQ multiplex PCR assay. The clones in this table, taken by TCRdb from immuneACCESS, are in-frame only. Not every clone is retained; where verified, under half of the shortfall comes from an unresolved V gene, and the cause of the rest is unknown. A total of under 250,000 clones appear in this sample, around 88% of them only once. The biggest ten clones account for about 6.7% of the sample. Sequencing was performed on peripheral blood. These receptors came from a woman in her thirties with COVID-19, enrolled during active disease.

The chain has TRBV6-1 and TRBJ2-4; 15 bases align to TRBD2. Germline-derived CDR1 and CDR2 are MNHNS and SASEGT. CDR3 size: 16 residues. V dropped 4 bases and J dropped 6; count of bases not matched to a gene: 4. CDR3 in DNA: TGTGCCAGCAGTGTGGGACTAGCGGGAGGCTTAAACATTCAGTACTTC. Protein product: CASSVGLAGGLNIQYF.

The rearrangement links TRBV5-1 to TRBJ2-1; weak D call: TRBD1 (7 bases). The CDR3 has 19 amino acids. The germline CDR1 and CDR2 sequences are SGHRS and YFSETQ. Deletions cut 0 bases from V and 0 bases from J, with 19 bases between. CDR3 DNA: TGCGCCAGCAGCTTGGGGAGGGGGCACATAGACAGCTCCTACAATGAGCAGTTCTTC. Protein product: CASSLGRGHIDSSYNEQFF.

This clone was picked up a small number of times. The chain uses TRBV7-9 and TRBJ1-6; D is ambiguous. The V end was cut by 3 bases, the J end by 7 bases, with 10 bases between. Germline CDR1 and CDR2: SEHNR and FQNEAQ (reference sequence). The CDR3 is 14 amino acids. The DNA for the CDR3 is TGTGCCAGCAGCTTCAATACGGTAAATTCACCCCTCCACTTT. Its protein product is CASSFNTVNSPLHF.

The V and J genes are TRBV7-8 and TRBJ2-1; tentatively, D is TRBD2 (6 bases). V lost 3 bases, J lost 2 bases, and 11 bases lay in between. This CDR3 spans 15 amino acids. Germline-derived CDR1 and CDR2 are SGHVS and FQNEAQ. The CDR3 protein is CASSFSGGPYNEQFF. CDR3 sequence (DNA): TGTGCCAGCAGCTTCTCCGGGGGACCCTACAATGAGCAGTTCTTC.

The J gene is TRBJ2-7, the V gene TRBV4-2, with 10 nucleotides matching TRBD1. After removal of 1 base from V and 1 base from J, the junction contained 1 base not matched to a gene. The CDR3 runs 15 residues. Germline assignment: CDR1 LGHNA and CDR2 YNFKEQ. Here the CDR3 DNA reads TGTGCCAGCAGCCAAGGGACAGGGGGTTCCTACGAGCAGTACTTC. As protein: CASSQGTGGSYEQYF.

The chain is built from TRBV6-5 and TRBJ1-2; no firm D call. V was cut by 0 bases and J by 4 bases, with 9 bases left in between. The CDR3 runs 14 residues. Germline V gene data show CDR1 as MNHEY and CDR2 as SVGAGI. For the CDR3, the DNA is TGTGCCAGCAGTTACTCGAAGGAGGGCTATGGCTACACCTTC. Translating it yields CASSYSKEGYGYTF.

This clone was seen only once. This chain connects TRBV24-1 to TRBJ2-2; TRBD1 agrees at 8 bases. V dropped 2 bases and J dropped 6; count of bases not matched to a gene: 10. This CDR3 spans 17 amino acids. The V gene's germline CDR1 is KGHDR and CDR2 SFDVKD. CDR3 in DNA: TGTGCCACCAGTGATTGGACAGGGACAATTTCGCCCGGGGAGCTGTTTTTT. It specifies CATSDWTGTISPGELFF.

The genes are TRBV24-1 and TRBJ1-4; 8 bases agree with TRBD1. The germline gives CDR1 KGHDR, CDR2 SFDVKD. V gave up 9 bases and J gave up 8 bases; unmatched junction bases: 10. CDR3 length equals 14 residues. CDR3 DNA sequence: TGTGCCACCGATGAGCAGGGGGCCCAGGAAAAACTGTTTTTT. Its protein product is CATDEQGAQEKLFF.

V usage is TRBV18 and J usage is TRBJ2-3, with D unclear. V was cut by 1 base and J by 3 bases, with 5 bases left in between. The CDR3 is 13 amino acids. CDR1 is KGHSH and CDR2 is LQKENI in the germline V gene. The CDR3 DNA reads as TGTGCCAGCTCACCACTAGTAACAGATACGCAGTATTTT. Translated, it gives CASSPLVTDTQYF.

The J gene is TRBJ2-7, the V gene TRBV19; TRBD2 matches at 7 bases. The CDR3 has 14 amino acids. V gave up 6 bases and J gave up 4 bases; unmatched junction bases: 9. The germline V gene has CDR1 LNHDA and CDR2 SQIVND (reference sequence). CDR3 DNA sequence: TGTGCCAGTAGCCGGACTAGGACCTCTTACGAGCAGTACTTC. Translation: CASSRTRTSYEQYF.

This clone is a singleton in its sample. The V gene is TRBV27, the J gene TRBJ2-1, with TRBD2 matching over 10 bases. Germline trimming cut 6 bases from V and 2 bases from J; bases unmatched to any gene: 13. Germline V gene data show CDR1 as MNHEY and CDR2 as SMNVEV (reference sequence). The CDR3 spans 18 residues. CDR3 nucleotides: TGTGCCAGCAGGGGGGCGAGGGAGCGGGAGGGCCCCTACAATGAGCAGTTCTTC. It is translated as CASRGAREREGPYNEQFF.

V is TRBV28 and J is TRBJ2-7; TRBD2 agrees at 8 bases. The trim removed 8 bases at V and 1 base at J, leaving 7 bases unmatched. CDR1 and CDR2 from the germline V gene are MDHEN and SYDVKM. The CDR3 has 14 amino acids. CDR3 in amino acids: CASVGGVGSYEQYF. The CDR3 bases are TGTGCCAGCGTCGGGGGGGTAGGGTCCTACGAGCAGTACTTC.

The count of this clone is one. The sample carries other DNA sequences with the same CDR3. J is TRBJ2-5 and V is TRBV3-1 (or the pseudogene TRBV3-2); 7 nucleotides align to TRBD2. Per the germline V gene, CDR1 is LGHDT and CDR2 is YNNKEL (reference sequence). CDR3 size: 15 residues. V lost 1 base and J lost 0; bases outside the gene matches: 2. The CDR3 nucleotides read TGTGCCAGCAGCCAAGGCGGGGGATACCAAGAGACCCAGTACTTC. It encodes CASSQGGGYQETQYF.

This clone was found once. The V gene is TRBV28, the J gene TRBJ2-3; possible D gene TRBD2, 5 bases. V shed 0 bases and J shed 4 bases, with 14 bases lying between them. CDR1 is MDHEN, CDR2 SYDVKM, per germline. This CDR3 comprises 16 residues. CDR3 sequence: CASSLWGQEAADTQYF. CDR3 coding DNA: TGTGCCAGCAGTTTATGGGGCCAGGAGGCCGCAGATACGCAGTATTTT.

The rearrangement links TRBV27 to TRBJ1-5; tentatively, D is TRBD1 (5 bases). The ends were cut back, 1 base at V and 2 bases at J, with 15 bases in the middle. Germline lookup yields CDR1 MNHEY and CDR2 SMNVEV (reference sequence). This CDR3 comprises 17 residues. The CDR3 region has the DNA TGTGCCAGCAGTTTATTCGGGTCAGGAGGGGGCAATCAGCCCCAGCATTTT. This sequence encodes CASSLFGSGGGNQPQHF.

The rearrangement joins TRBV21-1 to TRBJ1-2. TRBV21-1 counts as a pseudogene. The CDR3 covers 15 residues. This chain's CDR3 is CASSKDPGLGGGYTF. The CDR3 DNA follows: TGTGCCAGCAGCAAAGATCCAGGGTTGGGAGGTGGCTACACCTTC.

This clone has a single count. This chain connects TRBV27 to TRBJ1-1; a possible D gene is TRBD1 (5 bases). The CDR3 spans 16 residues. CDR1 and CDR2 from the germline V gene are MNHEY and SMNVEV (reference sequence). The V end was cut by 7 bases, the J end by 0 bases, with 18 bases between. The CDR3 nucleotides are TGTGCCAGCACCCCCGCCGGGGGACCAATGAACACTGAAGCTTTCTTT. Translation: CASTPAGGPMNTEAFF.

The chain employs TRBV19 and TRBJ1-2, with 8 bases fitting TRBD1. The CDR3 loop spans 17 amino acids. The V segment lost 2 bases and the J segment 8 bases; nucleotides outside the gene matches: 16. The germline gives CDR1 LNHDA, CDR2 SQIVND (reference sequence). CDR3 protein: CASSILVGTGYRRGYTF. In DNA form, the CDR3 reads TGTGCCAGTAGTATATTAGTTGGGACAGGCTACCGACGGGGCTACACCTTC.

The chain links TRBV15 to TRBJ2-2; D remains ambiguous. The ends were cut back, 1 base at V and 0 bases at J, with 6 bases in the middle. Germline CDR1 and CDR2: LNHNV and YYDKDF (reference sequence). CDR3 length: 15 amino acids. The CDR3 loop reads CATSRAPANTGELFF. CDR3 DNA sequence: TGTGCCACCAGCAGAGCTCCGGCGAACACCGGGGAGCTGTTTTTT.

This CDR3 reads CASSLGTGGPTYEQYF. CDR3 nucleotides: TGTGCCAGCTCACTAGGAACGGGGGGGCCTACCTACGAGCAGTACTTC. The chain uses TRBV18 and TRBJ2-7, with 8 positions matching TRBD2. The ends lost 4 bases at V and 2 bases at J; junction bases unmatched: 10. Germline V gene data show CDR1 as KGHSH and CDR2 as LQKENI. The CDR3 is 16 amino acids.

This clone was seen just once. This chain joins TRBV21-1 and TRBJ1-5; the D call in the table, TRBD1, was not verified against the DNA. TRBV21-1 is shown as a pseudogene. This CDR3 is 22 amino acids long. The CDR3 region is CASSLRRITGQGAGTSNQPQHF. The CDR3 DNA reads as TGTGCCAGCAGCTTACGACGGATTACGGGACAGGGGGCAGGTACTAGCAATCAGCCCCAGCATTTT.

V usage is TRBV28 and J usage is TRBJ1-2, with 7 bases that match TRBD1. With 4 bases clipped from V and 5 bases from J, the junction kept 4 bases outside the gene matches. Germline V gene lookup returns CDR1 MDHEN and CDR2 SYDVKM. CDR3 length equals 13 residues. CDR3 sequence: CASSSGTDYGYTF. CDR3 DNA sequence: TGTGCCAGCAGTTCCGGGACAGATTATGGCTACACCTTC.

The chain joins TRBV6-1 to TRBJ2-3; a possible D gene is TRBD1 (5 bases). From germline, CDR1 is MNHNS and CDR2 SASEGT. The V end lost 0 bases, the J end lost 1 base, and 14 bases lay between the germline ends. The CDR3 spans 17 residues. The CDR3 coding sequence is TGTGCCAGCAGTGAAGCGTGGGGCCAAAGGGGCACAGATACGCAGTATTTT. Its translation is CASSEAWGQRGTDTQYF.

The CDR3 sequence: CASKETLIPLMYTEAFF. The CDR3 bases are TGTGCCAGCAAGGAGACTCTCATCCCCCTTATGTACACTGAAGCTTTCTTT. V is TRBV2 and J is TRBJ1-1; the D is unclear. There are 17 residues in the CDR3. Trimming cost V 7 bases and J 3 bases, with 24 bases left between them. The germline CDR1 and CDR2 sequences are SNHLY and FYNNEI.

This rearrangement joins TRBV5-4 to TRBJ1-4; the D gene is possibly TRBD1 (5 bases). The CDR3 is 13 amino acids. Germline CDR1 SGHNT, CDR2 YYREEE (reference sequence). The V end lost 5 bases, the J end lost 5 bases, and 10 bases lay between the germline ends. CDR3 nucleotides: TGTGCCAGCAGTTACAGGCCCAATGAAAAACTGTTTTTT. Translation: CASSYRPNEKLFF.

V and J are TRBV6-8 and TRBJ2-7; 8 bases agree with TRBD2. J gave up 3 bases and V 5 bases, and 9 bases lay outside the gene matches. Germline loops: CDR1 MNHGY, CDR2 SAAAGT. The CDR3 runs 15 residues. In nucleotides, the CDR3 is TGTGCCAGCAGTACCCCCGGGACTAGGTACTACGAGCAGTACTTC. Its translation is CASSTPGTRYYEQYF.

This chain connects TRBV2 to TRBJ2-1; 12 bases line up with TRBD2. J lost 4 bases, V lost 6 bases, and 4 bases had no gene match. Germline CDR1 SNHLY, CDR2 FYNNEI. CDR3 length equals 15 residues. The CDR3 loop is CASRPGTSGYNEQFF. In DNA, the CDR3 is TGTGCCAGCAGGCCCGGGACTAGCGGGTACAATGAGCAGTTCTTC.

The chain joins TRBV23-1 to TRBJ2-1; 7 bases agree with TRBD2. TRBV23-1 is an open reading frame, and its role is uncertain. The CDR3 is made up of 14 amino acids. Trimming removed 10 bases from V and 10 bases from J; junction bases left unmatched: 16. CDR3 protein: CATSGEGRAEEQFF. As DNA, the CDR3 is TGCGCCACTTCGGGGGAGGGAAGAGCGGAAGAGCAGTTCTTC.

This clone has a single count. The rearrangement links TRBV7-2 to TRBJ2-3; 7 bases agree with TRBD2. This CDR3 spans 16 amino acids. Germline CDR1 and CDR2: SGHTA and FQGNSA. V was clipped by 5 bases and J by 0 bases; unmatched bases: 8. CDR3 loop: CASSPLWGGSTDTQYF. The DNA of the CDR3 is TGTGCCAGCAGCCCCCTCTGGGGAGGGAGCACAGATACGCAGTATTTT.

This rearrangement joins TRBV7-6 to TRBJ1-2; 9 nucleotides match TRBD1. The ends lost 3 bases at V and 2 bases at J; junction bases unmatched: 4. The CDR3 is 15 residues long. The germline CDR1 and CDR2 sequences are SGHVS and FNYEAQ. The CDR3 nucleotides are TGTGCCAGCAGCTTGAGGACAGGGGACAACTATGGCTACACCTTC. It encodes CASSLRTGDNYGYTF.

The genes are TRBV5-6 and TRBJ1-1; TRBD1 is a possible D gene (5 bases). Looked up from germline, CDR1 is SGHDT and CDR2 is YYEEEE. Between the trimmed V and J ends, which lost 0 bases and 1 base, there was a span of 10 bases. This CDR3 has 15 residues. CDR3 amino acids: CASSLDPGGNTEAFF. Here the CDR3 DNA reads TGTGCCAGCAGCTTGGACCCGGGGGGGAACACTGAAGCTTTCTTT.

This chain links TRBV19 with TRBJ2-7; TRBD2 matches at 8 bases. Looked up from germline, CDR1 is LNHDA and CDR2 is SQIVND (reference sequence). Unmatched junction bases numbered 2, after V lost 0 bases and J lost 1 base. This CDR3 is 15 amino acids long. The CDR3 DNA reads as TGTGCCAGTAGTATAGATCCTAGCGGGTCCTACGAGCAGTACTTC. This translates into CASSIDPSGSYEQYF.